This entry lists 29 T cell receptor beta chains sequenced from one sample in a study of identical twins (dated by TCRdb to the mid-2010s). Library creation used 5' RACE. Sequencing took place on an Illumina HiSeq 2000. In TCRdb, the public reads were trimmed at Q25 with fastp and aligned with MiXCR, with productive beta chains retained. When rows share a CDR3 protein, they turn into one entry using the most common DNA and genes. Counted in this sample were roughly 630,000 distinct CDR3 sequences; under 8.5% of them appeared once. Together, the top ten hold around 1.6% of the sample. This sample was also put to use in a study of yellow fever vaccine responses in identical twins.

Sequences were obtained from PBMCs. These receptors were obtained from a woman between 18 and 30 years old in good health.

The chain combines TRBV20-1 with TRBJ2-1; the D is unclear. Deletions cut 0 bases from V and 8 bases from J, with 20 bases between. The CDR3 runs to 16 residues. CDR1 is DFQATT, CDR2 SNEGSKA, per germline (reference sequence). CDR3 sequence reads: CSARDPRSGRRYEQFF. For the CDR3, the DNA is TGCAGTGCTAGAGATCCTCGTTCGGGCCGTAGGTATGAGCAGTTCTTC.

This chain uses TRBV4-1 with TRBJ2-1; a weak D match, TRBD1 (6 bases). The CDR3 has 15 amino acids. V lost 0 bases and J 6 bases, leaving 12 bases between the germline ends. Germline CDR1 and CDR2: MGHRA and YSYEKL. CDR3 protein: CASSQEQGMINEQFF. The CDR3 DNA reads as TGCGCCAGCAGCCAAGAACAGGGAATGATCAATGAGCAGTTCTTC.

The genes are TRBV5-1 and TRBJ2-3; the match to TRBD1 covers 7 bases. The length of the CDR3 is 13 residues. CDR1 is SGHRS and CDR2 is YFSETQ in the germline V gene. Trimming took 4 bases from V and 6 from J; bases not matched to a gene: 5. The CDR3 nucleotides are TGCGCCAGCAGCCCCACAGGGGTTGATACGCAGTATTTT. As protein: CASSPTGVDTQYF.

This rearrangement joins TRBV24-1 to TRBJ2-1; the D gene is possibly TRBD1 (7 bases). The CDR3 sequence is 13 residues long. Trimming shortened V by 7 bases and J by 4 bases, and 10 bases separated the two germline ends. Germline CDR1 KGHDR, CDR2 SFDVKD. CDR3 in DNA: TGTGCCACCAGCAGGGGGGTTTACAATGAGCAGTTCTTC. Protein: CATSRGVYNEQFF.

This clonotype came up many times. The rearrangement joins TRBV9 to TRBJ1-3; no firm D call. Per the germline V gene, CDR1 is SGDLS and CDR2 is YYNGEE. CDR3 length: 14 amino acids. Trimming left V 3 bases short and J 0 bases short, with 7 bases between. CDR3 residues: CASSAGDSGNTIYF. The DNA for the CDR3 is TGTGCCAGCAGCGCTGGGGACTCTGGAAACACCATATATTTT.

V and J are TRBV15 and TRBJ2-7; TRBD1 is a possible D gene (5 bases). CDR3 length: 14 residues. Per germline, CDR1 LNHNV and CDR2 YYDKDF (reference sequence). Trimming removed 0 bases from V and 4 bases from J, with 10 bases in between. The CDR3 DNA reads TGTGCCACCAGCAGAGAGGATAAGGGGTACGAGCAGTACTTC. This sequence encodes CATSREDKGYEQYF. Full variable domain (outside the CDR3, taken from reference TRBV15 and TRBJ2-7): DAMVIQNPRYQVTQFGKPVTLSCSQTLNHNVMYWYQQKSSQAPKLLFHYYDKDFNNEADTPDNFQSRRPNTSFCFLDIRSPGLGDTAMYLCATSREDKGYEQYFGPGTRLTVT.

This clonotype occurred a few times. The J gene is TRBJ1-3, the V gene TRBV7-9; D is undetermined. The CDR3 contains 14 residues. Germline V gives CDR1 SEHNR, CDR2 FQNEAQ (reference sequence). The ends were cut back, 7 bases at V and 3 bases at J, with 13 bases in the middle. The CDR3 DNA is TGTGCCAGCAATAAGGGCTCCTATGGAAACACCATATATTTT. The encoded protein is CASNKGSYGNTIYF.

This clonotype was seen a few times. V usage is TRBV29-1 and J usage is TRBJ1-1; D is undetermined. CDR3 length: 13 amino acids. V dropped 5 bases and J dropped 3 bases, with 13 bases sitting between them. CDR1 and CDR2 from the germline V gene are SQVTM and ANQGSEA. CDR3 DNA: TGCAGCGTTAGGCGGGGAGGGTACACTGAAGCTTTCTTT. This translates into CSVRRGGYTEAFF.

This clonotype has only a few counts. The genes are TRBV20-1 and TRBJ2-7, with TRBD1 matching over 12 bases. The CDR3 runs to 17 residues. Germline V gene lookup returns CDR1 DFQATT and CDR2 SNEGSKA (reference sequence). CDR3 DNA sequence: TGCTGTGCTAGAGATGTGTTTGGGACAGGGGGCAGGGACGAGCAGTACGTC. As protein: CCARDVFGTGGRDEQYV.

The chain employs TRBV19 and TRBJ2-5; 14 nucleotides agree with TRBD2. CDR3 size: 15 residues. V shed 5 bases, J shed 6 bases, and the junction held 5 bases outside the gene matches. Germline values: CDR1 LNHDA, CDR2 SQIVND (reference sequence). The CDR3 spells CASSSGTSGRQTQYF. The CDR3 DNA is TGTGCCAGTAGTTCCGGGACTAGCGGGAGACAGACCCAGTACTTC.

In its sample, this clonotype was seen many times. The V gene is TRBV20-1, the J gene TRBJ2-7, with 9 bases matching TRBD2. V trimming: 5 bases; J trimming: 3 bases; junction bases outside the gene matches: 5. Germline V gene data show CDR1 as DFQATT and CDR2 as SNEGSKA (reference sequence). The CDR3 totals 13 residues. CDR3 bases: TGCAGTGCTGATAGCGGGGGACTCTACGAGCAGTACGTC. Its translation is CSADSGGLYEQYV.

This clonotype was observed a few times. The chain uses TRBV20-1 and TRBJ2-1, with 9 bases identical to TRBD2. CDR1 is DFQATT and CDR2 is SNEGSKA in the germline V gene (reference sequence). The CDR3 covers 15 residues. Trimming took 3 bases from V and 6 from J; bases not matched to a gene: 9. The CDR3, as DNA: TGCAGTGCTAGTGCATCGGCTAGCGGGATCAATGAGCAGTTCTTC. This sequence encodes CSASASASGINEQFF.

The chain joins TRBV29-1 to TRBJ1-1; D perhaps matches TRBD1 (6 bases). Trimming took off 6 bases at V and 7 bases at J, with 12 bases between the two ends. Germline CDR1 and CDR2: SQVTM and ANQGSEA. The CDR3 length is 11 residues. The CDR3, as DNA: TGCAGCGTGGGGGGGCTCGGTGAAGCTTTCTTT. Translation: CSVGGLGEAFF.

The CDR3 DNA is TGCAGCGTTGGGGTCTGGGCTGAAGCTTTCTTT. It is translated as CSVGVWAEAFF. The chain uses TRBV29-1 and TRBJ1-1; D uncertain. Germline lookup yields CDR1 SQVTM and CDR2 ANQGSEA. Trimming shortened V by 4 bases and J by 6 bases, and 9 bases separated the two germline ends. This CDR3 has 11 residues.

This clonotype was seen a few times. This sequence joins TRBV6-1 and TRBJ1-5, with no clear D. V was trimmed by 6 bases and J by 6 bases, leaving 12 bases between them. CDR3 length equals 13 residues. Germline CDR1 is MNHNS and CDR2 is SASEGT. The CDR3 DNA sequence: TGTGCCAGCAGAGTAGGGTCTGGTCAGCCCCAGCATTTT. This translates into CASRVGSGQPQHF.

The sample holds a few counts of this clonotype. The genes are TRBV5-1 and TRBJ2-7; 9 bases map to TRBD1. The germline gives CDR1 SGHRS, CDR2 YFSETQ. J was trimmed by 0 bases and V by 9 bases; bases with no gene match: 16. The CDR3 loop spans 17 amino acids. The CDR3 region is CATSETGGYRSSYEQYF. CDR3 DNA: TGCGCCACCTCCGAGACAGGGGGTTATCGGTCCTCCTACGAGCAGTACTTC.

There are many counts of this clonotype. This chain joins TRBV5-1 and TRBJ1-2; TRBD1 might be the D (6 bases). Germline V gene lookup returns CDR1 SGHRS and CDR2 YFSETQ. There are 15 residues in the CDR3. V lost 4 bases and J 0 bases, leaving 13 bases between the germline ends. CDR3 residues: CASSNRDTTNYGYTF. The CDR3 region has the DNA TGCGCCAGCAGCAACCGGGACACAACTAACTATGGCTACACCTTC.

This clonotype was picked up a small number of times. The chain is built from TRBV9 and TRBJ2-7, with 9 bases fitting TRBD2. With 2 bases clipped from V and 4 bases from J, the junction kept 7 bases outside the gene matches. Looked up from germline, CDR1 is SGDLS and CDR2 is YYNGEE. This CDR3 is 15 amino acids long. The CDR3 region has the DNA TGTGCCAGCAGCGTTACTAGCGGGCATGGGTACGAGCAGTACTTC. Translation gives CASSVTSGHGYEQYF.

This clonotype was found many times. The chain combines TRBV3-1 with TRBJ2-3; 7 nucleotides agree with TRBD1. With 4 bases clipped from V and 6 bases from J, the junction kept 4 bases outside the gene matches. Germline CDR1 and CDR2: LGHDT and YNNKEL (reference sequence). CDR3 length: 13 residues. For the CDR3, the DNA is TGTGCCAGCAGCCTCCCGGGACAGGATACGCAGTATTTT. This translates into CASSLPGQDTQYF.

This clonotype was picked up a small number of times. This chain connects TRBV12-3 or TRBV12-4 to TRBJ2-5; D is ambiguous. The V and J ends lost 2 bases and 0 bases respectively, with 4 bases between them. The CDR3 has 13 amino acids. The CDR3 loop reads CASSLRNQETQYF. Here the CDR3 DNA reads TGTGCCAGCAGTTTAAGAAACCAAGAGACCCAGTACTTC.

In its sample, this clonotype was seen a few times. The CDR3 DNA reads TGTGCCAGCAGCTTAGTTACTAGCGGGAGGGCAACGCAGTATTTT. Protein: CASSLVTSGRATQYF. The chain is built from TRBV7-6 and TRBJ2-3, with 13 bases identical to TRBD2. V shed 1 base, J shed 9 bases, and the junction held 4 bases outside the gene matches. Germline CDR1 SGHVS, CDR2 FNYEAQ. The CDR3 extends over 15 amino acids.

DNA for the CDR3: TGCGCCAGCAGTCTGGACGCGGGGGGGCCTACCTACAATGAGCAGTTCTTC. Translated, it gives CASSLDAGGPTYNEQFF. The rearrangement joins TRBV5-1 to TRBJ2-1; 9 bases are a match to TRBD2. This CDR3 spans 17 amino acids. Germline loops: CDR1 SGHRS, CDR2 YFSETQ. Trimming took 5 bases from V and 2 from J; bases not matched to a gene: 11.

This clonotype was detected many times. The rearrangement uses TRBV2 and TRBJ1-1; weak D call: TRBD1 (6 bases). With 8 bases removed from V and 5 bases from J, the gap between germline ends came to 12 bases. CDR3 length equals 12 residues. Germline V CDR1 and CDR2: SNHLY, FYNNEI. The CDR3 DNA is TGTGCCAGCGTCAGGGGAGTAACTGAAGCTTTCTTT. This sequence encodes CASVRGVTEAFF.

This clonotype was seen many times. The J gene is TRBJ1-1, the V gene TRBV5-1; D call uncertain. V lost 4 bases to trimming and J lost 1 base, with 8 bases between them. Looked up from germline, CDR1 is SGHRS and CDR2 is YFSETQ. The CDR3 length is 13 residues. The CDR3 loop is CASSPGGNTEAFF. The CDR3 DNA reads TGCGCCAGCAGCCCCGGCGGGAACACTGAAGCTTTCTTT.

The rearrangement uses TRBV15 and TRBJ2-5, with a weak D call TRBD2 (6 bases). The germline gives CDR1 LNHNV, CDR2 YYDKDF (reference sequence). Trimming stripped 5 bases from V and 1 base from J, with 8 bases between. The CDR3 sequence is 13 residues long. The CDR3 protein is CATSVGGQETQYF. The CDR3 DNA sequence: TGTGCCACCAGCGTGGGGGGCCAAGAGACCCAGTACTTC.

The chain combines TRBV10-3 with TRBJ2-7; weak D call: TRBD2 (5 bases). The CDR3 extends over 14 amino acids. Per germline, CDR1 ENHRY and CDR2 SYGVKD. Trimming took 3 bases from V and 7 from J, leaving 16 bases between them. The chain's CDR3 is CAISDNGVKSEQYF. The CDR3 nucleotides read TGTGCCATCAGTGATAACGGGGTCAAAAGTGAGCAGTACTTC.

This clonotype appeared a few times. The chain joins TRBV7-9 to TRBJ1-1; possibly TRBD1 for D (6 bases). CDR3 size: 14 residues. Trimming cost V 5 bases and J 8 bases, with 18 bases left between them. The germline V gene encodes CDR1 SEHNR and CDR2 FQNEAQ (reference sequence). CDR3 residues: CASSPWGRTDEAFF. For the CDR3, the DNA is TGTGCCAGCAGCCCGTGGGGGAGGACAGACGAAGCTTTCTTT.

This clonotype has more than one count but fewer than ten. CDR3 in amino acids: CSAYPDRDTYNEQFF. DNA of the CDR3: TGCAGTGCTTACCCCGACAGGGATACCTACAATGAGCAGTTCTTC. This chain links TRBV20-1 with TRBJ2-1; TRBD1 agrees at 7 bases. This CDR3 contains 15 residues. Trimming took 5 bases from V and 2 from J; bases not matched to a gene: 9. Germline assignment: CDR1 DFQATT and CDR2 SNEGSKA (reference sequence).

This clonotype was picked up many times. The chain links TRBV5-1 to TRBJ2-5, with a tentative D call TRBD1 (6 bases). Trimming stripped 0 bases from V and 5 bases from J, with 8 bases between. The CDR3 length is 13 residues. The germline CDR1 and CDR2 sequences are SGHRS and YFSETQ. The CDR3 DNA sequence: TGCGCCAGCAGCTTGGGGCAGGGGGAGACCCAGTACTTC. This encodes CASSLGQGETQYF.